The 21 T cell receptor beta chains below all came from one sample that was sequenced in a study of shared clonotypes between healthy human individuals. Using immunoSEQ multiplex PCR, the repertoire was profiled, and TCRdb retains in-frame clones only, with some absent. The data show around 440,000 clones, roughly three quarters seen once. Sequences were obtained from PBMCs. Every receptor here comes from a middle-aged woman in good health. Some clones in this sample may be carry-over from other donors' samples.

The chain carries TRBV6-4 and TRBJ2-1; possible D gene TRBD2, 6 bases. Germline V lookup: CDR1 MRHNA, CDR2 SNTAGT. The ends were cut back, 5 bases at V and 4 bases at J, with 9 bases in the middle. The CDR3 consists of 13 residues. Here the CDR3 DNA reads TGTGCCAGCAGTCGGGACTTATACAATGAGCAGTTCTTC. It encodes CASSRDLYNEQFF.

Turning to this clone: Only one base separates this from a far larger clonotype, so it likely reflects a read error. The chain joins TRBV5-1 to TRBJ2-7, with D possibly matching TRBD1 (6 bases). The DNA end is a closer match to TRBJ2-1, so the J assignment may be wrong. The germline V gene encodes CDR1 SGHRS and CDR2 YFSETQ. The CDR3 runs 15 residues. The DNA of the CDR3 is TGCGCCAGCAGCTTGGGCCCAGGGGACATCTACGAGCAGTTCTTC. It specifies CASSLGPGDIYEQFF.

Details on this clone: A read error may be the cause here, since a much bigger clone is one base away. The genes are TRBV5-1 and TRBJ2-1; 13 nucleotides align to TRBD2. Germline V gene lookup returns CDR1 SGHRS and CDR2 YFSETQ. There are 14 residues in the CDR3. This chain's CDR3 is CASRGLAGYNEQLF. DNA of the CDR3: TGCGCCAGCAGGGGACTAGCGGGATACAATGAGCAGCTCTTC.

This sequence joins TRBV10-3 and TRBJ2-3; 7 bases are a match to TRBD1. Per the germline V gene, CDR1 is ENHRY and CDR2 is SYGVKD. The CDR3 has 17 amino acids. Losses at the gene ends were 3 bases for V and 4 bases for J; bases not matched to a gene: 13. The CDR3, as DNA: TGTGCCATCAGTGATAAAGTTGGGGACAGTATCGCAGATACGCAGTATTTT. This sequence encodes CAISDKVGDSIADTQYF.

The V gene is TRBV2, the J gene TRBJ2-7; 7 bases are shared with TRBD1. From germline, CDR1 is SNHLY and CDR2 FYNNEI. This CDR3 is built from 14 residues. With 2 bases clipped from V and 3 bases from J, the junction kept 4 bases outside the gene matches. CDR3 region: CASSEQGELYEQYF. CDR3 DNA: TGTGCCAGCAGTGAACAGGGGGAGCTCTACGAGCAGTACTTC.

This clone was seen a handful of times. The V call is TRBV7-9, the J call TRBJ2-7; the match to TRBD1 covers 10 bases. Germline values: CDR1 SEHNR, CDR2 FQNEAQ (reference sequence). With V trimmed by 1 base and J by 2 bases, 14 bases remained unmatched. CDR3 length: 19 amino acids. The chain's CDR3 is CASSLVGQGDLKSAYEQYF. CDR3 bases: TGTGCCAGCAGCTTAGTAGGACAGGGGGATCTGAAAAGTGCCTACGAGCAGTACTTC.

The genes are TRBV5-3 and TRBJ2-4; D may correspond to TRBD1 or TRBD2 (5 bases each). TRBV5-3 is given ORF status, its function remaining uncertain. Trimming took off 4 bases at V and 4 bases at J, with 12 bases between the two ends. This CDR3 has 14 residues. This chain's CDR3 is CARSVRDVKNIQYF. CDR3 DNA: TGTGCCAGAAGCGTCCGGGACGTTAAAAACATTCAGTACTTC.

J is TRBJ2-3 and V is TRBV7-2; tentatively, D is TRBD1 or TRBD2 (6 bases each). Between the trimmed V and J ends, which lost 0 bases and 6 bases, there was a span of 10 bases. The germline CDR1 and CDR2 sequences are SGHTA and FQGNSA. The CDR3 is 14 amino acids. Here the CDR3 reads CASSLAGGGDTQYF. The CDR3 DNA reads TGTGCCAGCAGCTTAGCGGGGGGCGGGGATACGCAGTATTTT.

The chain combines TRBV28 with TRBJ1-1, with D uncertain. The germline V gene has CDR1 MDHEN and CDR2 SYDVKM. Trimming left V 6 bases short and J 3 bases short, with 20 bases between. This CDR3 has 16 amino acids. CDR3 in DNA: TGTGCCAGCAGCCGCGGCGGGATAAGGAAGGACACTGAAGCTTTCTTT. Its protein product is CASSRGGIRKDTEAFF.

The rearrangement links TRBV13 to TRBJ2-5; D is ambiguous. The CDR3 covers 11 residues. Germline CDR1 reads PRHDT; CDR2 reads FYEKMQ (reference sequence). V was pared by 5 bases and J by 2 bases, with 3 bases between. The CDR3 sequence: CASSRQETQYF. The CDR3 nucleotides are TGTGCCAGCAGCAGACAAGAGACCCAGTACTTC.

The chain recombines TRBV5-1 with TRBJ2-3; D is perhaps TRBD1 (5 bases). Trimming removed 2 bases at V and 6 bases at J, with 19 bases between. Germline lookup yields CDR1 SGHRS and CDR2 YFSETQ. The CDR3 extends over 16 amino acids. CDR3 region: CASSFRGQGDRDTQYF. The CDR3 DNA is TGCGCCAGCAGCTTCCGTGGGCAGGGCGATAGGGATACGCAGTATTTT.

The V gene is TRBV5-1, the J gene TRBJ2-3; D is uncertain. Germline V gene sequence: CDR1 SGHRS, CDR2 YFSETQ. The CDR3 is made up of 15 amino acids. V was cut by 2 bases and J by 4 bases, with 14 bases left in between. CDR3 in DNA: TGCGCCAGCAGCTTAAACAGCGATCTAGCAGATACGCAGTATTTT. Its protein is CASSLNSDLADTQYF.

The CDR3 DNA follows: TGTGCCAGCAGCCTACACAGGGGGGCAGGAGGCTACACCTTC. Translating gives CASSLHRGAGGYTF. V gene TRBV7-8 combines with J gene TRBJ1-2, with TRBD1 matching over 8 bases. From germline, CDR1 is SGHVS and CDR2 FQNEAQ. V was pared by 5 bases and J by 8 bases, with 10 bases of the junction left unmatched. The CDR3 covers 14 residues.

The chain joins TRBV7-3 to TRBJ2-3; D may be TRBD2 (5 bases). Germline V gene sequence: CDR1 SGHTA, CDR2 FQGTGA. The CDR3 consists of 14 residues. V gave up 5 bases and J gave up 4 bases, with 13 bases separating them. CDR3 in amino acids: CASSVSGGSDTQYF. For the CDR3, the DNA is TGTGCCAGCAGCGTATCCGGAGGTTCAGATACGCAGTATTTT.

This chain uses TRBV5-6 with TRBJ2-7; D is unclear. Germline lookup yields CDR1 SGHDT and CDR2 YYEEEE. The CDR3 has 12 residues. The V end was cut by 0 bases, the J end by 2 bases, with 3 bases between. The CDR3: CASSLDTYEQYF. CDR3 DNA: TGTGCCAGCAGCTTGGATACCTACGAGCAGTACTTC.

About this clone itself: An end of the junction differs from the germline gene, which may be a read error. The chain has TRBV15 and TRBJ2-1, with no clear D. Germline values: CDR1 LNHNV, CDR2 YYDKDF (reference sequence). The length of the CDR3 is 14 residues. The CDR3 nucleotides read TGTGCCACCAGCGGAGAGGTCTCCTACAATGAGCAGTTCTTC. As protein: CATSGEVSYNEQFF.

This clone was seen only once. The V gene is TRBV2, the J gene TRBJ1-2, with a weak D call TRBD1 (5 bases). Germline-derived CDR1 and CDR2 are SNHLY and FYNNEI. Trimming shortened V by 5 bases and J by 2 bases, and 9 bases separated the two germline ends. The CDR3 spans 13 residues. CDR3 in amino acids: CASSPEGNYGYTF. DNA for the CDR3: TGTGCCAGCAGTCCGGAGGGGAACTATGGCTACACCTTC.

This clone has more than one count but fewer than ten. A junction end diverges from the germline sequence, so it may reflect a read error. The chain carries TRBV9 and TRBJ2-7; TRBD1 is a possible D gene (6 bases). The CDR3 spans 14 residues. CDR1 and CDR2 from the germline V gene are SGDLS and YYNGEE. Written as DNA, the CDR3 is TGTGCCAGGGAAACCGGGACACACTCCCACGAGCAGTACTTC. Translating gives CARETGTHSHEQYF.

To note about this clone: A far larger clone is one base from this, pointing to a likely read error. The chain joins TRBV7-9 to TRBJ1-1; D ambiguous. This CDR3 has 13 amino acids. Looked up from germline, CDR1 is SEHNR and CDR2 is FQNEAQ (reference sequence). The CDR3 DNA follows: TGTGCCAACAGCTTAGGTGTGAACACTGAAGCTTTCTTT. Amino acids: CANSLGVNTEAFF.

This clone is a singleton in its sample. This chain links TRBV7-3 with TRBJ2-1; TRBD2 agrees at 7 bases. V trimming: 5 bases; J trimming: 4 bases; junction bases outside the gene matches: 2. CDR1 is SGHTA, CDR2 FQGTGA, per germline. The CDR3 totals 13 residues. The CDR3 reads CASSTSAYNEQFF. The DNA for the CDR3 is TGTGCCAGCAGCACTAGCGCGTACAATGAGCAGTTCTTC. The full variable domain, completed using reference TRBV7-3 and TRBJ2-1, is GAGVSQTPSNKVTEKGKYVELRCDPISGHTALYWYRQSLGQGPEFLIYFQGTGAADDSGLPNDRFFAVRPEGSVSTLKIQRTERGDSAVYLCASSTSAYNEQFFGPGTRLTVL.

The rearrangement links TRBV27 to TRBJ2-1, with a possible D match to TRBD2 (5 bases). Trimming cost V 3 bases and J 1 base, with 7 bases left between them. CDR1 is MNHEY and CDR2 is SMNVEV in the germline V gene (reference sequence). The CDR3 loop spans 14 amino acids. CDR3 sequence (DNA): TGTGCCAGCAGTTTCGCGGGTTCCTACAATGAGCAGTTCTTC. This codes for CASSFAGSYNEQFF.